A selection of T cell receptor beta chains follows, all from one sample in a study of blood T cell repertoires in COVID-19. The table came from immunoSEQ multiplex PCR; TCRdb's copy has only in-frame clones and leaves some out. Found here are 85,000 to 95,000 clones, under 95% of them singletons; the top ten hold 3% to 4%. Material for sequencing was peripheral blood. The source is a woman between 45 and 60 years old in a cohort sampled during active COVID-19. Both conserved end residues are part of each CDR3. Fields, in order: V gene, D gene, J gene, clone size, CDR3 DNA, CDR3 protein. The D gene is left open where the match is weak. The size of a clone is reported for some rows only, either as once, few or many, or as a class for expanded clones.

V gene: TRBV3-1/TRBV3-2
D gene: .
J gene: TRBJ2-1
clone size: .
CDR3 DNA: TGTGCCAGCAGCCATTCCGGGATTTACAATGAGCAGTTCTTC
CDR3 protein: CASSHSGIYNEQFF

V gene: TRBV29-1
D gene: .
J gene: TRBJ2-5
clone size: .
CDR3 DNA: TGCAGCGTGGTCATGGGGTCACTTCGGGAGGAGACCCAGTACTTC
CDR3 protein: CSVVMGSLREETQYF

V gene: TRBV2
D gene: TRBD2
J gene: TRBJ2-7
clone size: .
CDR3 DNA: TGTGCCAGCAGTGAAGGCGCTAGCGGGACCTACGAGCAGTACTTC
CDR3 protein: CASSEGASGTYEQYF

V gene: TRBV5-6
D gene: .
J gene: TRBJ1-4
clone size: .
CDR3 DNA: TGTGCCAGCAGCGGCTACAGGAAACCTAATGAAAAACTGTTTTTT
CDR3 protein: CASSGYRKPNEKLFF

V gene: TRBV4-1
D gene: .
J gene: TRBJ2-1
clone size: .
CDR3 DNA: TGCGCCAGCAGCCAAGCCGACAGGTCTTACAATGAGCAGTTCTTC
CDR3 protein: CASSQADRSYNEQFF

V gene: TRBV19
D gene: .
J gene: TRBJ1-3
clone size: .
CDR3 DNA: TGTGCCAGTATCCGCCCGACAGGTGGTAGAAACACCATATATTTT
CDR3 protein: CASIRPTGGRNTIYF

V gene: TRBV28
D gene: .
J gene: TRBJ1-5
clone size: .
CDR3 DNA: TGTGCCAGCAGGGAACAGGGTGAACAGCCCCAGCATTTT
CDR3 protein: CASREQGEQPQHF

V gene: TRBV24-1
D gene: TRBD1
J gene: TRBJ2-1
clone size: .
CDR3 DNA: TGTGCCACCAGTTCAACTACAGGGGTTTCATCCTACAATGAGCAGTTCTTC
CDR3 protein: CATSSTTGVSSYNEQFF

V gene: TRBV5-4
D gene: .
J gene: TRBJ2-3
clone size: .
CDR3 DNA: TGTGCCAGCAGCTTGGAAACAGGAAGCACAGATACGCAGTATTTT
CDR3 protein: CASSLETGSTDTQYF

V gene: TRBV27
D gene: .
J gene: TRBJ2-3
clone size: .
CDR3 DNA: TGTGCCAGCAGTTTATCGCCCTCCAGCGCCAGCACAGATACGCAGTATTTT
CDR3 protein: CASSLSPSSASTDTQYF

V gene: TRBV18
D gene: .
J gene: TRBJ1-1
clone size: .
CDR3 DNA: TGTGCCAGCTCACCACTCAATACGGGGGAAACTGAAGCTTTCTTT
CDR3 protein: CASSPLNTGETEAFF

V gene: TRBV5-1
D gene: TRBD1
J gene: TRBJ2-5
clone size: .
CDR3 DNA: TGCGCCAGCAGCTTCCAACGACAGGGCTTGGAGACCCAGTACTTC
CDR3 protein: CASSFQRQGLETQYF

V gene: TRBV11-2
D gene: .
J gene: TRBJ1-5
clone size: .
CDR3 DNA: TGTGCCAGCAGCTCCATACAGGGAGGGGTGAATCAGCCCCAGCATTTT
CDR3 protein: CASSSIQGGVNQPQHF

V gene: TRBV5-1
D gene: .
J gene: TRBJ1-2
clone size: .
CDR3 DNA: TGCGCCAGCAGCTTGGGTACAGGGACACCTGGCTACACCTTC
CDR3 protein: CASSLGTGTPGYTF

V gene: TRBV11-1
D gene: TRBD2
J gene: TRBJ2-7
clone size: once
CDR3 DNA: TGTGCCAGCAGCTACACGGGAGGACCTTCCTACGAGCAGTACTTC
CDR3 protein: CASSYTGGPSYEQYF

V gene: TRBV6-5
D gene: .
J gene: TRBJ2-7
clone size: .
CDR3 DNA: TGTGCCAGCAGTTCAACCGGGACCTACGAGCAGTACTTC
CDR3 protein: CASSSTGTYEQYF